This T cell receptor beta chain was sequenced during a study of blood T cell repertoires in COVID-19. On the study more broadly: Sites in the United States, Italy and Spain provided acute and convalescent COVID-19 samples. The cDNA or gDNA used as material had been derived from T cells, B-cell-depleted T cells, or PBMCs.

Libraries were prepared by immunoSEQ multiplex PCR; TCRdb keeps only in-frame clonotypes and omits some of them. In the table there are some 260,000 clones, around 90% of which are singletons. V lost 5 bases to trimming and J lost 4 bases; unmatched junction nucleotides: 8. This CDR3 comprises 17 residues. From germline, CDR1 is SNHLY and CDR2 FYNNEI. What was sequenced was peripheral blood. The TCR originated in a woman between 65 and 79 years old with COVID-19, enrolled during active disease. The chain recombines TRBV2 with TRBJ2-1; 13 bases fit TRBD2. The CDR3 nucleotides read TGTGCCAGCAGTCCCATCGGGACTAGCGGGAATTACAATGAGCAGTTCTTC. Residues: CASSPIGTSGNYNEQFF.